The entry below describes one T cell receptor beta chain. What it recognizes is unknown. The sample is drawn from a study of cytomegalovirus exposure and HLA in healthy donors. Study-wide findings and caveats: Later analysis placed DRB1 highest and HLA-C lowest in TCR association rates, which differed by HLA locus.

Germline V gene lookup returns CDR1 SQVTM and CDR2 ANQGSEA. The CDR3 has 17 amino acids. Losses at the gene ends were 0 bases for V and 3 bases for J; bases not matched to a gene: 8. Amplification used 60 Vbeta primers and 13 Jbeta primers. Sequenced by immunoSEQ multiplex PCR; TCRdb stores in-frame clones only, minus some. Of over 50,000 clones in the sample, roughly four fifths are singletons; the top ten hold approximately 1.5%. The clonotype was recovered from a man aged 40-49 years in good health and CMV-seronegative. The gene calls are TRBV29-1 and TRBJ2-3, with TRBD1 matching over 11 bases. The sequencing input was PBMCs. The CDR3 DNA follows: TGCAGCGTTGAAGACAAGGACAGGGGGCGTCGGACAGATACGCAGTATTTT. Encoded protein: CSVEDKDRGRRTDTQYF.